This is a list of T cell receptor beta chains from one sample in a study of synovial regulatory T cells in juvenile arthritis. The method was immunoSEQ multiplex PCR; TCRdb's version includes in-frame clones alone and lacks a portion of them. Here the sample table reports under 10,000 clones. The sequenced material came from Treg cells from blood. These receptors were taken from a donor aged 2-30 years with juvenile idiopathic arthritis. Each CDR3 is given with its conserved first and last residue.

j_call	v_call	cdr3_aa
TRBJ2-7	TRBV7-9	CASSYRDRTYEQYF
TRBJ2-3	TRBV6-1	CASSEAGRGRFTDTQYF
TRBJ2-7	TRBV10-3	CAISGGLNYEQYF
TRBJ1-5	TRBV15	CATKSFGQPQHF
TRBJ2-3	TRBV4-1	CASSPHTDTQYF
TRBJ1-1	TRBV7-2	CASSLQAAGAFF
TRBJ2-6	TRBV7-2	CASSPRQGDPGANVLTF
TRBJ2-7	TRBV5-1	CASSPGSGRGQYF
TRBJ1-2	TRBV5-6	CASSPLDRTNGYTF
TRBJ1-1	TRBV5-1	CASSFRSTGGTEAFF
TRBJ2-3	TRBV7-8	CASSLGLAGGVISQYF
TRBJ1-4	TRBV4-1	CASSPVGRVEKLFF
TRBJ2-7	TRBV19	CASSPNHRVLYEQYF
TRBJ2-2	TRBV11-2	CASSLGSVAGELFF
TRBJ2-2	TRBV4-1	CASSLSSGHTGELFF
TRBJ1-1	TRBV6-1	CASSVLGPNTEAFF
TRBJ1-2	TRBV20-1	CSAPVNYGYTF
TRBJ1-5	TRBV2	CASSEDRGAMYPQHF
TRBJ1-1	TRBV12-5	CASGLVAQNTEAFF
TRBJ2-3	TRBV4-1	CASSQRVAGSTDTQYF
TRBJ2-7	TRBV5-6	CASSLWGGSSYEQYF
TRBJ2-5	TRBV20-1	CSAQTGETQYF
TRBJ2-6	TRBV4-1	CASSPIPGLAGPRANVLTF
TRBJ2-1	TRBV6-1	CASRNIRYYNEQFF
TRBJ2-3	TRBV5-6	CASSLLKRGGTDTQYF
TRBJ1-1	TRBV27	CASSPFRVGTEAFF
TRBJ1-6	TRBV16	CASSQKQNSPLHF
TRBJ2-7	TRBV5-6	CASSRRRLAYEQYF
TRBJ1-4	TRBV4-1	CASSQESRRRLFF
TRBJ1-5	TRBV2	CASSDQGRSNQPQHF
TRBJ1-1	TRBV10-3	CAISARQGSPGGAEAFF
TRBJ2-7	TRBV2	CASRASGNEQYF
TRBJ1-2	TRBV5-1	CASSLGQGVHTF
TRBJ2-3	TRBV6-1	CASKVDSRTDTQYF
TRBJ2-7	TRBV11-2	CASSPPTPYEQYF